Only a few counts were recorded for the clone carrying this TCR beta chain. Its antigen remains unidentified. The sample belongs to a study of blood T cells in healthy people across ages. Study-wide results and limits: Researchers said unsorted PBMCs prevented a conclusive naive versus antigen-experienced comparison.

The donors, all healthy, were Caucasians living in Russia, aged roughly 6 to 100. A second PCR of roughly 6 to 12 cycles used a sample-barcoded 5' primer and a J-beta primer mix. TCRdb re-analysed the 5' RACE reads in MiXCR, keeping a single row per CDR3 protein. Of about 720,000 distinct CDR3 sequences in the sample, 20% to 25% were seen once. Germline V lookup: CDR1 ENHRY, CDR2 SYGVKD. The CDR3 has 14 amino acids. After removal of 3 bases from V and 6 bases from J, the junction contained 5 bases not matched to a gene. The chain employs TRBV10-3 and TRBJ2-1, with TRBD2 matching over 7 bases. Sample: blood. The TCR comes from a man in his 70s in good health. CDR3 in amino acids: CAISDLAGVNEQFF. CDR3 DNA: TGTGCCATCAGTGATTTGGCGGGGGTCAATGAGCAGTTCTTC.